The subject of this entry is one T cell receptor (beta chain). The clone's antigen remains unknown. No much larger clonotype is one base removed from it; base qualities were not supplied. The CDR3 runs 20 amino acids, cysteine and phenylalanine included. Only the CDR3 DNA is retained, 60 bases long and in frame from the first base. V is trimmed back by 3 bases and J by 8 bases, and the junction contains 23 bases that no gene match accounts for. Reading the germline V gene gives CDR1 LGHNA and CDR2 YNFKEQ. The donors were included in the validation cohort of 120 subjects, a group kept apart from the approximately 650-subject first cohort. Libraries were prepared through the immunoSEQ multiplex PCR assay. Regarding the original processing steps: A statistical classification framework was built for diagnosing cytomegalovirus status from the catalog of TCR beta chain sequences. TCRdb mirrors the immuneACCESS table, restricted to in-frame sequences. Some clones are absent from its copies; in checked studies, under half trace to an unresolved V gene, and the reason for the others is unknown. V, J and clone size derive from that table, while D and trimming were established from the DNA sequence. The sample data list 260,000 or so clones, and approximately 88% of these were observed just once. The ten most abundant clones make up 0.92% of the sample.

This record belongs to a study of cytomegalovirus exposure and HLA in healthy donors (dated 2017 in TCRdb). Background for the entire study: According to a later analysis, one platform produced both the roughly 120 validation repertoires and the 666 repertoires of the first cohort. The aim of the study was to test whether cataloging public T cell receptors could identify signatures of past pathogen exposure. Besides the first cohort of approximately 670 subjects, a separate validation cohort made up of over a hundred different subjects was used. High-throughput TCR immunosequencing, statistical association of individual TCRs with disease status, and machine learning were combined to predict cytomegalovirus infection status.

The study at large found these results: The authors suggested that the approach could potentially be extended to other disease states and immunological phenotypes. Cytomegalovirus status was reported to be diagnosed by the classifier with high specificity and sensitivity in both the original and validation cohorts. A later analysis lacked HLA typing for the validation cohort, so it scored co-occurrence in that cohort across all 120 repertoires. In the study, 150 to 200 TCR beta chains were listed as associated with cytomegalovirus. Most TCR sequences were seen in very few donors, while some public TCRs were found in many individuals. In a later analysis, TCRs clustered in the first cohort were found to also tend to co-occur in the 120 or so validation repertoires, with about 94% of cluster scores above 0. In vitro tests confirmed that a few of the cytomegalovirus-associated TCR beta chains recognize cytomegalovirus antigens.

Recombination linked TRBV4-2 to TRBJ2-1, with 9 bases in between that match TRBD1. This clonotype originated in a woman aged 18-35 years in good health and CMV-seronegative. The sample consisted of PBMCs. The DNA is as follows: TGTGCCAGCAGCCATGTCCCGGGACAGGGTTCCGGACTAGTACGGCATGAGCAGTTCTTC. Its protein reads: CASSHVPGQGSGLVRHEQFF.